This is a list of T cell receptor beta chains from one sample in a study of T cells after yellow fever vaccination. MiXCR, applied by TCRdb to the 5' RACE reads, yields one record per CDR3 protein. The top ten clones hold around 14% of a sample with 500,000 to 650,000 distinct CDR3 sequences, approximately 13% of them seen once. Source: PBMCs, taken on the day of the yellow fever booster vaccination. Receptor source: a man aged 25 to 40 who received the YFV17D yellow fever vaccine. Each CDR3 is given with its conserved first and last residue. A D gene is named only where the DNA matches it firmly. Clone size, where shown, is once, few, many, or a class for clones that have expanded.

cdr3_aa cdr3_nt j_call v_call cdr3_length d_call clone_size
CASSEAGQRIYTF TGTGCCAGCAGTGAAGCGGGACAGCGAATCTACACCTTC TRBJ1-2 TRBV25-1 13 TRBD1 many
CASSVGDGNEQFF TGTGCCAGCAGCGTAGGAGACGGTAATGAGCAGTTCTTC TRBJ2-1 TRBV9 13 - once
CASKGGGTDTQYF TGTGCCAGCAAGGGCGGGGGCACAGATACGCAGTATTTT TRBJ2-3 TRBV12-3/TRBV12-4 13 - many
CASSAGPLDTQYF TGTGCCAGCAGCGCTGGACCGCTAGATACGCAGTATTTT TRBJ2-3 TRBV11-1 13 - -
CATSRAPHGSTDTQYF TGTGCCACCAGCAGGGCGCCGCACGGGAGCACAGATACGCAGTATTTT TRBJ2-3 TRBV15 16 - few
CASSFEGAGLYF TGTGCCAGCAGTTTTGAGGGAGCGGGACTGTACTTC TRBJ2-7 TRBV27 12 TRBD2 many
CASRFGASGSYEQFF TGTGCCAGCAGGTTTGGGGCTAGCGGGAGTTATGAGCAGTTCTTC TRBJ2-1 TRBV7-9 15 TRBD2 -
CASSLRSDSERRSYEQYF TGTGCCAGCAGCTTAAGATCAGACAGCGAACGCAGATCCTACGAGCAGTACTTC TRBJ2-7 TRBV11-2 18 - -
CASSLHQGTKNIQYF TGTGCCAGCAGCCTACATCAGGGGACCAAAAACATTCAGTACTTC TRBJ2-4 TRBV5-6 15 - few
CASSGWQAGETQYF TGTGCCAGCAGCGGATGGCAGGCAGGAGAGACCCAGTACTTC TRBJ2-5 TRBV13 14 - -
CASSVQGITQETQYF TGCGCCAGCAGCGTACAGGGGATTACTCAAGAGACCCAGTACTTC TRBJ2-5 TRBV5-1 15 TRBD1 -
CATSRVGGRAGKTQYF TGTGCCACCAGCAGAGTCGGCGGGAGGGCCGGGAAGACCCAGTACTTC TRBJ2-5 TRBV15 16 TRBD2 -
CASSITGTSVGTDTQYF TGTGCCAGCAGCATAACCGGGACTAGCGTTGGGACAGATACGCAGTATTTT TRBJ2-3 TRBV7-9 17 TRBD2 -
CASRVGLTTDYEQYF TGCGCCAGCCGGGTGGGGCTGACTACGGACTACGAGCAGTACTTC TRBJ2-7 TRBV5-1 15 - -
CASSPRGYSGRPPLAKNIQYF TGTGCCAGCAGCCCGCGGGGGTACAGCGGGAGGCCCCCTTTAGCCAAAAACATTCAGTACTTC TRBJ2-4 TRBV7-2 21 TRBD2 -
CATYPDPNYGYTF TGTGCCACCTACCCGGACCCCAACTATGGCTACACCTTC TRBJ1-2 TRBV7-2 13 - -
CASSPTTYEQYF TGTGCCAGCTCACCCACGACCTACGAGCAGTACTTC TRBJ2-7 TRBV18 12 - many
CASSLYPGETQYF TGTGCCAGCAGCTTATATCCAGGAGAGACCCAGTACTTC TRBJ2-5 TRBV5-5 13 - -
CASSTGMNTQYF TGTGCCAGCAGCACCGGGATGAATACGCAGTATTTT TRBJ2-3 TRBV5-6 12 - -
CSAWDRRRETQYF TGCAGTGCCTGGGACCGCCGGCGGGAGACCCAGTACTTC TRBJ2-5 TRBV20-1 13 - -
CASSSATGALNTGELFF TGTGCCAGCAGCTCGGCGACAGGGGCCCTCAACACCGGGGAGCTGTTTTTT TRBJ2-2 TRBV5-4 17 TRBD1 few
CASSNRAGPQETQYF TGTGCCAGTAGTAATCGGGCAGGACCACAAGAGACCCAGTACTTC TRBJ2-5 TRBV19 15 - -
CASSYSTGSSYEQYF TGTGCCAGCAGTTACTCTACAGGGAGCTCCTACGAGCAGTACTTC TRBJ2-7 TRBV6-2/TRBV6-3 15 - few
CASSYGYTF TGTGCCAGCAGTTACGGCTACACCTTC TRBJ1-2 TRBV6-4 9 - few
CASSYSAGGAEQYF TGTGCCAGCAGTTACTCGGCGGGAGGGGCCGAGCAGTACTTC TRBJ2-7 TRBV6-5 14 TRBD2 few
CASYRGQTSYEQYF TGTGCCAGCTACCGGGGACAGACTTCCTACGAGCAGTACTTC TRBJ2-7 TRBV2 14 TRBD1 -